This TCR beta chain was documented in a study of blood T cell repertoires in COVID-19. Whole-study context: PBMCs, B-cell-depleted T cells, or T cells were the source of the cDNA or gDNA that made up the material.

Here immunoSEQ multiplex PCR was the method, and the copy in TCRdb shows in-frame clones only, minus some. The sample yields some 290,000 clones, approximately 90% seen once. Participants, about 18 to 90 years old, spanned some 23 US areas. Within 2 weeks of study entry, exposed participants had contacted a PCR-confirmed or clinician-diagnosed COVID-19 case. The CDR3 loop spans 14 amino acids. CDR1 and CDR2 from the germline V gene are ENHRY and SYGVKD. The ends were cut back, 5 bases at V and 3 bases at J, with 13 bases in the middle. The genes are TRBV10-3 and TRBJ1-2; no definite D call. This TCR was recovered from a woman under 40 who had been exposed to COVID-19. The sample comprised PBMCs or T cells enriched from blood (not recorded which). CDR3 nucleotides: TGTGCCATCAGTAGGTCCTCGCGGGACTATGGCTACACCTTC. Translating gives CAISRSSRDYGYTF.